These 21 T cell receptor beta chains were all obtained from the same sample, sequenced in a study of T cell responses to AZD1222 COVID-19 vaccine. Generated by immunoSEQ multiplex PCR, the TCRdb table keeps only in-frame clones and is missing some. The sample lists around 140,000 clones; about 93% were seen once. The sequenced sample was peripheral blood, obtained on day 0 of AZD1222 vaccination. These receptors all stem from an adult in good health.

CDR3 DNA: TGCGCCAGCAGTGAGGGGGGCTTGGGGGAAGCTTTCTTT. Its translation is CASSEGGLGEAFF. The V gene is TRBV10-1, the J gene TRBJ1-1, with D possibly being TRBD1 (6 bases). The CDR3 is 13 amino acids. Trimming removed 2 bases at V and 8 bases at J, with 12 bases between. Germline V CDR1 and CDR2: WNHNN, SYGVQD (reference sequence).

CDR3 residues: CASSVAGGQLYNEQFF. The DNA of the CDR3 is TGTGCCAGCAGCGTAGCGGGGGGGCAGCTCTACAATGAGCAGTTCTTC. The J gene is TRBJ2-1, the V gene TRBV9; TRBD2 matches at 8 bases. CDR3 length equals 16 residues. CDR1 SGDLS and CDR2 YYNGEE come from the germline V gene. Trimming removed 0 bases from V and 3 bases from J; junction bases left unmatched: 5.

The chain couples TRBV10-3 to TRBJ1-2, with no clear D. Trimming stripped 10 bases from V and 0 bases from J, with 6 bases between. Germline V gene data show CDR1 as ENHRY and CDR2 as SYGVKD. This CDR3 spans 11 amino acids. The CDR3 spells CATGTNYGYTF. The DNA for the CDR3 is TGTGCCACGGGGACTAACTATGGCTACACCTTC.

The chain employs TRBV9 and TRBJ2-5, with 14 bases lining up with TRBD2. After removal of 2 bases from V and 2 bases from J, the junction contained 5 bases not matched to a gene. This CDR3 has 17 amino acids. Looked up from germline, CDR1 is SGDLS and CDR2 is YYNGEE. In DNA form, the CDR3 reads TGTGCCAGCAGCGTTAGTCGACTAGCGGGAGGGCAAGAGACCCAGTACTTC. Amino acids: CASSVSRLAGGQETQYF.

This chain uses TRBV3-1 (or the pseudogene TRBV3-2) with TRBJ1-6, with D hard to call. There are 15 residues in the CDR3. V lost 4 bases, J lost 5 bases, and 12 bases lay in between. Germline CDR1 is LGHDT and CDR2 is YNNKEL (reference sequence). The CDR3 protein is CASSRRTADNSPLHF. The CDR3 bases are TGTGCCAGCAGCCGGAGGACGGCAGATAATTCACCCCTCCACTTT.

In this sample, this clone turned up once. The chain carries TRBV5-5 and TRBJ2-1; D uncertain. This CDR3 comprises 15 residues. Trimming stripped 6 bases from V and 8 bases from J, with 21 bases between. Germline V gives CDR1 SGHKS, CDR2 YYEKEE (reference sequence). The CDR3 DNA reads as TGTGCCAGCACCGTCACCCCTGCACAGCAGTATGAGCAGTTCTTC. This codes for CASTVTPAQQYEQFF.

The chain has TRBV7-2 and TRBJ2-3; 7 nucleotides align to TRBD1. Germline-derived CDR1 and CDR2 are SGHTA and FQGNSA. The CDR3 runs 15 residues. V lost 5 bases and J lost 2; bases outside the gene matches: 7. CDR3 loop: CASSRDRANTDTQYF. The CDR3 DNA follows: TGTGCCAGCAGCCGCGACAGGGCGAACACAGATACGCAGTATTTT.

The V gene is TRBV29-1, the J gene TRBJ1-2, with 7 bases aligning to TRBD1. After removal of 5 bases from V and 8 bases from J, the junction contained 11 bases not matched to a gene. CDR3 length: 13 amino acids. CDR1 is SQVTM and CDR2 is ANQGSEA in the germline V gene. The CDR3 region is CSVYPGTARGYTF. In DNA, the CDR3 is TGCAGCGTTTACCCCGGGACAGCAAGGGGCTACACCTTC.

In its sample, this clone was seen once. This chain connects TRBV5-4 to TRBJ1-1, with 8 bases that match TRBD1. The length of the CDR3 is 14 residues. CDR1 is SGHNT and CDR2 is YYREEE in the germline V gene (reference sequence). V lost 7 bases and J lost 0; bases outside the gene matches: 5. This chain's CDR3 is CASLRDRMNTEAFF. In nucleotides, the CDR3 is TGTGCCAGCCTCCGGGACAGGATGAACACTGAAGCTTTCTTT.

This clone showed up just once. The V and J genes are TRBV7-9 and TRBJ1-1; tentative D call: TRBD1 (5 bases). This CDR3 is 16 amino acids long. Germline values: CDR1 SEHNR, CDR2 FQNEAQ (reference sequence). Trimming took 1 base from V and 8 from J, leaving 20 bases between them. The CDR3 here is CASSLGITDGTAEAFF. As DNA, the CDR3 is TGTGCCAGCAGCTTAGGTATTACAGATGGGACCGCCGAAGCTTTCTTT. Drawing the rest from reference TRBV7-9 and TRBJ1-1, the complete variable domain is DTGVSQNPRHKITKRGQNVTFRCDPISEHNRLYWYRQTLGQGPEFLTYFQNEAQLEKSRLLSDRFSAERPKGSFSTLEIQRTEQGDSAMYLCASSLGITDGTAEAFFGQGTRLTVV.

The rearrangement joins TRBV21-1 to TRBJ2-1; TRBD1 is the table's D call, not checked against the DNA. TRBV21-1 is described as a pseudogene. The CDR3 runs 15 residues. CDR3 region: CAISLPGHAIYEQFF. Here the CDR3 DNA reads TGTGCCATCTCCCTACCGGGACACGCTATCTATGAGCAGTTCTTC.

This sequence joins TRBV25-1 and TRBJ2-3; D gene uncertain. Germline V gene lookup returns CDR1 MGHDK and CDR2 SYGVNS. V was shortened by 6 bases and J by 4 bases, with 8 bases between the two germline ends. CDR3 length equals 12 residues. The CDR3 bases are TGTGCCAGCAGCCTGGCGGCAGATACGCAGTATTTT. It is translated as CASSLAADTQYF.

This clone was seen only once. The chain's CDR3 is CASSFGGQGDGYTF. In DNA, the CDR3 is TGTGCCAGCAGCTTTGGGGGACAGGGGGATGGCTACACCTTC. This chain connects TRBV7-9 to TRBJ1-2, with 11 bases fitting TRBD1. Germline V gene sequence: CDR1 SEHNR, CDR2 FQNEAQ (reference sequence). Trimming took 3 bases from V and 6 from J; bases not matched to a gene: 3. This CDR3 comprises 14 residues.

This chain connects TRBV29-1 to TRBJ1-4, with D unclear. The germline CDR1 and CDR2 sequences are SQVTM and ANQGSEA. The CDR3 runs to 13 residues. Trimming shortened V by 7 bases and J by 3 bases, and 12 bases separated the two germline ends. CDR3 residues: CSAGETSNEKLFF. The CDR3 DNA follows: TGCAGCGCTGGCGAGACTTCTAATGAAAAACTGTTTTTT.

In this sample, this clone turned up once. The gene calls are TRBV7-2 and TRBJ1-3; 7 positions match TRBD1. Per the germline V gene, CDR1 is SGHTA and CDR2 is FQGNSA. Losses at the gene ends were 5 bases for V and 5 bases for J; bases not matched to a gene: 6. CDR3 size: 14 residues. This CDR3 is CASSQGGSRNTIYF. CDR3 nucleotides: TGTGCCAGCAGCCAAGGGGGCAGTAGAAACACCATATATTTT.

V usage is TRBV5-1 and J usage is TRBJ2-3, with 9 bases matching TRBD2. CDR1 is SGHRS, CDR2 YFSETQ, per germline. Germline trimming cut 2 bases from V and 4 bases from J; bases unmatched to any gene: 5. This CDR3 region has 15 residues. In DNA form, the CDR3 reads TGCGCCAGCAGCTTAGGCGGGAGGGCCGCAGATACGCAGTATTTT. Encoded protein: CASSLGGRAADTQYF.

This clone was observed once. V usage is TRBV18 and J usage is TRBJ1-6, with no clear D. Looked up from germline, CDR1 is KGHSH and CDR2 is LQKENI. V was clipped by 1 base and J by 6 bases, with 4 bases between them. The CDR3 has 13 amino acids. CDR3 in amino acids: CASSPQPNSPLHF. The CDR3 region has the DNA TGTGCCAGCTCACCACAGCCTAATTCACCCCTCCACTTT.

V gene TRBV5-4 combines with J gene TRBJ2-2; D tentatively reads TRBD1 or TRBD2 (5 bases each). This CDR3 has 12 residues. CDR1 is SGHNT, CDR2 YYREEE, per germline (reference sequence). V was pared by 5 bases and J by 5 bases, with 7 bases between. The CDR3 DNA sequence: TGTGCCAGCAGGGGGACGACCGGGGAGCTGTTTTTT. Translating gives CASRGTTGELFF.

The V call is TRBV5-6, the J call TRBJ1-1; D not resolved. The CDR3 is 14 residues long. Germline lookup yields CDR1 SGHDT and CDR2 YYEEEE. The V gene lost 4 bases and the J gene lost 4 bases, with 14 bases spanning the gap. The CDR3, as DNA: TGTGCCAGCAGCGAGGGCCTTGAGGGCACTGAAGCTTTCTTT. Its protein is CASSEGLEGTEAFF. The full variable domain, rest sourced from reference TRBV5-6 and TRBJ1-1, is DAGVTQSPTHLIKTRGQQVTLRCSPKSGHDTVSWYQQALGQGPQFIFQYYEEEERQRGNFPDRFSGHQFPNYSSELNVNALLLGDSALYLCASSEGLEGTEAFFGQGTRLTVV.

The chain uses TRBV4-3 and TRBJ1-1; the D gene is possibly TRBD1 (6 bases). V was shortened by 0 bases and J by 4 bases, with 12 bases between the two germline ends. The CDR3 runs 15 residues. The germline CDR1 and CDR2 sequences are LGHNA and YSLEER. CDR3 sequence (DNA): TGCGCCAGCAGCCAAGATAATATCAGGGGCACTGAAGCTTTCTTT. It codes for CASSQDNIRGTEAFF.

The rearrangement links TRBV12-5 to TRBJ1-2; 10 bases map to TRBD1. From germline, CDR1 is LGHNT and CDR2 FRNRAP. The V gene end was trimmed by 4 bases and the J gene end by 8 bases; junction bases not matched to a gene: 4. The CDR3 extends over 13 amino acids. The CDR3 here is CASGSGTGVGYTF. The DNA of the CDR3 is TGTGCTAGTGGTTCCGGGACAGGGGTGGGCTACACCTTC.